The 32 T cell receptor delta chains listed next were all sequenced from one sample in a study of gamma delta lymphoproliferative disorders and STAT genes. PBMCs from patients and controls supplied the genomic DNA for sequencing. TCRdb repeated clone calling on the multiplex PCR reads with CATT. Of around 4,200 delta-chain clones in the sample, about 1% were seen once. The specimen sequenced was blood. The source of these receptors is a human donor in good health.

This clone was seen a handful of times. The protein TCRdb lists belongs to a much larger clone and differs from this DNA's translation at residue 17, which points to a read error; the protein shown is made from the DNA. The genes are TRDV2 and TRDJ1; 13 bases match TRDD3. There are 19 residues in the CDR3. The germline CDR1 and CDR2 sequences are GEAIGNYY and EKD. The CDR3 nucleotides are TGTGCCTGTGACACCTTGACCGCACCCGCTACTGGGGGATACGTTAAACCCATCTTT. This sequence encodes CACDTLTAPATGGYVKPIF.

This clone has only a few counts. It is likely a read error: a sequence one base away is far more abundant. The same CDR3 also results from other DNA sequences found in this sample. The chain carries TRDV2 and TRDJ1; 8 nucleotides agree with TRDD3. V lost 2 bases to trimming and J lost 0 bases; unmatched junction nucleotides: 19. The CDR3 is made up of 20 amino acids. Germline loops: CDR1 GEAIGNYY, CDR2 EKD. The CDR3 spells CACDKIVSWGTQSYTDKLIF. The CDR3 DNA follows: TGTGCCTGTGACAAAATCGTCTCCTGGGGGACCCAGTCGTACACCGATAAACTCATCTTT.

This clone was counted a few times. This sequence is one base from a far larger clone and is likely a read error. Other DNA variants within this sample encode the same CDR3. The rearrangement links TRDV2 to TRDJ1, with a weak D call TRDD3 (6 bases). This CDR3 has 16 amino acids. Germline V gives CDR1 GEAIGNYY, CDR2 EKD. CDR3 coding DNA: TGTGCCTGTGACACCCTCGGGGGAAGGTATACCGATAAACTCATCTTC. Its protein product is CACDTLGGRYTDKLIF.

Points on this clone: This sequence may be a read error, since a much larger clone differs from it by one base. Other DNA sequences from this sample encode an identical CDR3 as well. The rearrangement joins TRDV1 to TRDJ1; TRDD3 is a possible D gene (6 bases). Trimming shortened V by 4 bases and J by 3 bases, and 24 bases separated the two germline ends. Per the germline V gene, CDR1 is TSWWSYY and CDR2 is QGS. This CDR3 contains 18 residues. Here the CDR3 DNA reads TGTGCTCTTGGGGGGACGACAGGGGACTTCTGGGGCGCCGATAAACTCATCTTT. Protein product: CALGGTTGDFWGADKLIF.

A remark on this clone: The amino acid sequence in TCRdb belongs to a much larger clone and departs from this DNA's translation at residue 6, likely a sequencing read error; the sequence shown is translated from the DNA. The chain uses TRAV23/DV6 and TRDJ1; 10 positions agree with TRDD3. V lost 0 bases, J lost 6 bases, and 14 bases stayed unmatched. This CDR3 has 17 amino acids. Germline V gene data show CDR1 as NTAFDY and CDR2 as IRPDVSE (reference sequence). CDR3: CAASMRVGGYYRHKLIF. The CDR3 DNA follows: TGTGCAGCAAGCATGCGGGTTGGGGGATACTATCGCCATAAACTCATCTTT.

Worth noting for this clone: With a far larger clone one base away, a read error is the likely cause. The gene calls are TRDV2 and TRDJ1; D uncertain. The CDR3 spans 15 residues. The germline CDR1 and CDR2 sequences are GEAIGNYY and EKD. As DNA, the CDR3 is TGTGCCTGTGACACCGTCGGGAGGAACACCGATAGACTCATCTTT. Protein sequence: CACDTVGRNTDRLIF.

This clone was detected a few times. TCRdb's protein, taken from a much larger clone, differs from this DNA's translation at residue 15, likely owing to a read error; the protein displayed comes from the DNA. CDR3 sequence: CACDLLGDTLYTDKFIF. The CDR3 DNA reads as TGTGCCTGTGACTTACTGGGGGATACCCTTTACACCGATAAATTCATCTTT. The V call is TRDV2, the J call TRDJ1; 12 bases fit TRDD3. Germline assignment: CDR1 GEAIGNYY and CDR2 EKD. The CDR3 extends over 17 amino acids.

On this clone itself: With only one base between it and a far larger clone, this is likely a read error. V and J are TRDV2 and TRDJ1, with TRDD3 identical over 11 bases. The CDR3 is made up of 17 amino acids. CDR1 and CDR2 (germline): GEAIGNYY, EKD. CDR3 amino acids: CACDTVGDTRVSDKPIF. The DNA for the CDR3 is TGTGCCTGTGACACGGTGGGGGATACGAGGGTTTCCGATAAACCCATCTTT.

Turning to this clone: A read error likely explains this, since a far larger clone differs by one base. The chain couples TRDV1 to TRDJ1; the D gene could be TRDD2 or TRDD3 (6 bases each). The CDR3 is 24 amino acids. The germline CDR1 and CDR2 sequences are TSWWSYY and QGS. Deletions cut 3 bases from V and 0 bases from J, with 38 bases between. CDR3 nucleotide sequence: TGTGCTCTTGGGGATGCCCGCTCCTACGGCCGGCCTTACTGGGAGATACGGTACACCGATAAACTCATCTTT. Amino acids: CALGDARSYGRPYWEIRYTDKLIF.

Concerning this clone itself: TCRdb's listed protein matches a much larger clone and diverges from this DNA's translation at residue 3, likely through a read error; the protein shown comes from the DNA. The chain links TRDV2 to TRDJ3; 11 nucleotides agree with TRDD3. Per the germline V gene, CDR1 is GEAIGNYY and CDR2 is EKD. The CDR3 has 19 residues. This chain's CDR3 is CARDTSGGYGSWDTRQMFF. Written as DNA, the CDR3 is TGTGCCCGTGACACCAGTGGGGGATACGGGTCCTGGGACACCCGACAGATGTTTTTC.

Comment on this clone: Given a far larger clone just one base away, this is likely a sequencing read error. The same CDR3 arises from other DNA sequences in this sample as well. The chain recombines TRDV3 with TRDJ1; 10 bases line up with TRDD3. Germline lookup yields CDR1 TVYSNPD and CDR2 GDNSRS (reference sequence). This CDR3 region has 22 residues. J gave up 0 bases and V 1 base, and 26 bases lay outside the gene matches. The CDR3 DNA reads as TGTGCCTTTAACCACCTTCCTCTTACTGGGGGATTGAAGAGATTGGACACCGATAAACTCATCTTT. Encoded protein: CAFNHLPLTGGLKRLDTDKLIF.

This clone came up a few times. Translating this DNA gives a protein that differs at residue 14 from the TCRdb one, which belongs to a much larger clone; a read error is likely, and the protein shown is this translation. V is TRDV3 and J is TRDJ1; 12 bases map to TRDD3. The CDR3 has 16 amino acids. The germline CDR1 and CDR2 sequences are TVYSNPD and GDNSRS (reference sequence). CDR3 DNA sequence: TGTGCCTTAAGGCATTTCTGGGGGATACGCACCGATAAACCCATCTTT. It specifies CALRHFWGIRTDKPIF.

For this clone: A read error may produce the germline difference seen at one junction end. The chain recombines TRDV2 with TRDJ1, with TRDD3 matching over 11 bases. The CDR3 totals 17 residues. The germline V gene has CDR1 GEAIGNYY and CDR2 EKD. The CDR3 bases are TGTGCCTATGACACCCTGGGGGATACCGGGGGAGCCGATAAACCCATCTTT. Protein sequence: CAYDTLGDTGGADKPIF.

This clone was seen a handful of times. For this DNA, TCRdb reports the protein of a much larger clone, which diverges at residue 5, most likely from a read error; the protein presented here is translated directly from the DNA. The chain combines TRDV2 with TRDJ1; 11 nucleotides line up with TRDD3. Germline assignment: CDR1 GEAIGNYY and CDR2 EKD. This CDR3 has 17 residues. J was trimmed by 2 bases and V by 3 bases; bases with no gene match: 10. The CDR3 DNA follows: TGTGCCTGTGACTCCCTGGGGGATACCCCAAGGACCGATAAACTCATCTTT. Amino acid sequence: CACDSLGDTPRTDKLIF.

This clone has only a few counts. The protein held in TCRdb is that of a much larger clone and does not match this DNA's translation at residue 10, likely because of a read error; the protein shown is translated from the DNA. CDR3 residues: CACDILGEPRYTDKLIF. CDR3 DNA sequence: TGTGCCTGTGACATACTGGGGGAGCCCCGCTACACCGATAAACTCATCTTT. The chain combines TRDV2 with TRDJ1, with TRDD3 matching 9 bases. CDR3 length: 17 residues. Germline V CDR1 and CDR2: GEAIGNYY, EKD. Losses at the gene ends were 2 bases for V and 0 bases for J; bases not matched to a gene: 9.

This clone was seen only a few times. This chain uses TRDV1 with TRDJ1; 12 nucleotides line up with TRDD3. The CDR3 runs 27 residues. In germline, CDR1 is TSWWSYY, CDR2 QGS. V shed 5 bases and J 2 bases; nucleotides not matched to a gene: 39. DNA of the CDR3: TGTGCTCTTGGGAATTTTTCCCCAAACGGCCTTCCTACTACTGGGGGATACAATGACGATTTTACCGATAAACTCATCTTT. As protein: CALGNFSPNGLPTTGGYNDDFTDKLIF.

This clone has a handful of counts. A far larger clone is only one base removed, so a read error is likely. Other nucleotide sequences from this sample produce the same CDR3. The CDR3 nucleotides are TGTGCTTCCTACGTATGGGGGACGGTGGGATGGTCCACTGATAAACTCATCTTT. It specifies CASYVWGTVGWSTDKLIF. The genes are TRDV3 and TRDJ1; D is possibly TRDD2 or TRDD3 (7 bases each). The length of the CDR3 is 18 residues. In germline, CDR1 is TVYSNPD, CDR2 GDNSRS (reference sequence). The variable domain in full, completed from reference TRDV3 and TRDJ1, reads CDKVTQSSPDQTVASGSEVVLLCTYDTVYSNPDLFWYRIRPDYSFQFVFYGDNSRSEGADFTQGRFSVKHILTQKAFHLVISPVRTEDSATYYCASYVWGTVGWSTDKLIFGKGTRVTVEP.

In the case of this clone: A read error is likely here: a far larger clone is one base away. Within the sample, other DNA sequences also encode this same CDR3. This chain joins TRDV2 and TRDJ1, with TRDD3 matching over 8 bases. The germline V gene has CDR1 GEAIGNYY and CDR2 EKD. CDR3 length: 17 amino acids. The CDR3 nucleotides are TGTGCCTGTGACGAGGTACTGGGGGGACCTAACACCGATAAACTCATCTTC. It encodes CACDEVLGGPNTDKLIF.

V gene TRDV2 combines with J gene TRDJ3; 9 bases map to TRDD3. Germline V gene sequence: CDR1 GEAIGNYY, CDR2 EKD. The CDR3 length is 20 residues. With V trimmed by 3 bases and J by 0 bases, 11 bases remained unmatched. The CDR3 bases are TGTGCCTGTGACGACCTGGGGGGATACAGGAGCTCCTGGGACACCCGACAGATGTTTTTC. Translation gives CACDDLGGYRSSWDTRQMFF.

Turning to this clone: It may be a read error: a sequence one base away is much more abundant. This sample also contains other DNA sequences that code for the same CDR3. The chain joins TRDV2 to TRDJ3, with D perhaps TRDD3 (5 bases). Germline CDR1 reads GEAIGNYY; CDR2 reads EKD. The CDR3 covers 21 residues. The CDR3 loop reads CACDTVSGGPASSWDTRQMFF. The DNA of the CDR3 is TGTGCCTGTGACACCGTATCCGGGGGGCCCGCCAGCTCCTGGGACACTCGACAGATGTTTTTC.

This clone is labeled as medium-sized. The CDR3 DNA reads TGTGCCTCTATAGGGTCCCTACGTCGCTCGAGGGGGATCTATTCGTACACCGATAAACTCATCTTT. Residues: CASIGSLRRSRGIYSYTDKLIF. The J gene is TRDJ1, the V gene TRDV3; TRDD3 matches at 7 bases. CDR3 size: 22 residues. V was clipped by 4 bases and J by 0 bases; unmatched bases: 32. Per the germline V gene, CDR1 is TVYSNPD and CDR2 is GDNSRS (reference sequence).

A remark on this clone: TCRdb pairs this DNA with a much larger clone's protein that differs at residue 4, likely a read error; the protein shown was translated from the DNA. The rearrangement uses TRDV1 and TRDJ1; 11 positions agree with TRDD3. Unmatched junction bases numbered 16, after V lost 7 bases and J lost 0 bases. This CDR3 is 19 amino acids long. Looked up from germline, CDR1 is TSWWSYY and CDR2 is QGS. This CDR3 is CALVRYLPWGIRYTDKLIF. The DNA for the CDR3 is TGTGCTCTTGTGAGATATCTTCCGTGGGGGATACGCTACACCGATAAACTCATCTTT.

This clone showed up just a few times. A read error is the likely source, as a far larger clone sits one nucleotide away. Within the sample, other DNA sequences also encode this same CDR3. The chain is built from TRDV2 and TRDJ1; 8 bases fit TRDD3. The trim removed 0 bases at V and 2 bases at J, leaving 10 bases unmatched. This CDR3 comprises 17 residues. CDR1 is GEAIGNYY, CDR2 EKD, per germline. CDR3 in DNA: TGTGCCTGTGACACCCTACTGGGGGCCGAGTATACCGATAAACTCATCTTT. Encoded protein: CACDTLLGAEYTDKLIF.

This clone has more than one count but fewer than ten. This DNA's translation and the protein TCRdb lists, from a much larger clone, do not match at residue 8, likely due to a read error; the protein shown is translated from the DNA. The chain recombines TRDV2 with TRDJ1; the match to TRDD3 covers 7 bases. V gave up 4 bases and J gave up 1 base; unmatched junction bases: 11. Germline CDR1 GEAIGNYY, CDR2 EKD. This CDR3 has 16 amino acids. This chain's CDR3 is CACDNLGVIGTDKLIF. CDR3 bases: TGTGCCTGTGATAACCTGGGGGTTATTGGCACCGATAAACTCATCTTT.

In its sample, this clone was seen a few times. This sequence is one base from a far larger clone and is likely a read error. Other nucleotide sequences from this sample produce the same CDR3. This chain links TRDV2 with TRDJ1; 7 bases are a match to TRDD3. Germline V CDR1 and CDR2: GEAIGNYY, EKD. The CDR3 runs 18 residues. Losses at the gene ends were 0 bases for V and 0 bases for J; bases not matched to a gene: 12. CDR3 sequence reads: CACDTVGDLVGDTDKLIF. The DNA for the CDR3 is TGTGCCTGTGACACCGTGGGGGACCTAGTAGGAGACACCGATAAACTCATCTTT.

This clone turned up a few times. This chain uses TRDV1 with TRDJ1, with TRDD3 identical over 12 bases. The V segment lost 1 base and the J segment 3 bases; nucleotides outside the gene matches: 9. The germline V gene encodes CDR1 TSWWSYY and CDR2 QGS. The CDR3 has 18 amino acids. CDR3 residues: CALGEQGYWGIPPDKLIF. The CDR3 DNA reads as TGTGCTCTTGGGGAACAGGGGTACTGGGGGATACCCCCCGATAAACTCATCTTT.

This clone was detected a few times. A far larger clone differs by one base, so this is likely a read error. Other nucleotide sequences in the sample specify the same CDR3. This sequence joins TRDV1 and TRDJ1, with TRDD3 matching 11 bases. The CDR3 has 19 amino acids. The germline gives CDR1 TSWWSYY, CDR2 QGS. The CDR3 DNA is TGTGCTCTCGGGGAACTGTCCTACCCTGGGGGATACTTTGGCGATAAACTCATCTTT. Translation gives CALGELSYPGGYFGDKLIF.

This clone has a handful of counts. The protein TCRdb lists belongs to a much larger clone and differs from this DNA's translation at residue 4, which points to a read error; the protein shown is made from the DNA. The gene calls are TRDV2 and TRDJ1, with 11 bases aligning to TRDD3. CDR1 is GEAIGNYY and CDR2 is EKD in the germline V gene. CDR3 length: 17 residues. V shed 6 bases and J 0 bases; nucleotides not matched to a gene: 11. CDR3 coding DNA: TGTGCCTGTCACAGCCTGGGGGATACTCTGTACACCGATAAACTCATCTTT. Its translation is CACHSLGDTLYTDKLIF.

Comments on this clone: A read error likely explains this, since a far larger clone differs by one base. The V and J genes are TRDV2 and TRDJ1; 10 positions agree with TRDD3. Germline V CDR1 and CDR2: GEAIGNYY, EKD. J lost 0 bases, V lost 0 bases, and 15 bases had no gene match. The CDR3 runs 20 residues. The CDR3 DNA sequence: TGTGCCTGTGACACCGCGGTTGGTGGGGGATACTCACCGTACACCGATAAACTCATCTTT. Translation gives CACDTAVGGGYSPYTDKLIF.

Details on this clone: The protein TCRdb lists belongs to a much larger clone and differs from this DNA's translation at residue 3, which points to a read error; the protein shown is made from the DNA. The V gene is TRDV2, the J gene TRDJ1, with 8 bases identical to TRDD3. Germline V CDR1 and CDR2: GEAIGNYY, EKD. This CDR3 has 18 residues. DNA for the CDR3: TGTGCCCGTGACCCTACTGGGGGCTATCAATCGTACACCGATAAACTCATCTTT. As protein: CARDPTGGYQSYTDKLIF.

As for this clone: This likely reflects a read error, since a far larger clone is one base away. The chain uses TRDV2 and TRDJ3, with 11 bases matching TRDD3. J lost 0 bases, V lost 3 bases, and 9 bases had no gene match. The CDR3 consists of 20 residues. Germline V gene lookup returns CDR1 GEAIGNYY and CDR2 EKD. The CDR3 DNA is TGTGCCTGTGACGCCGGTTGGGGGATACGCCTCTCCTGGGACACCCGACAGATGTTTTTC. Its translation is CACDAGWGIRLSWDTRQMFF.

With regard to this clone: The protein recorded in TCRdb matches a much larger clone and deviates from this DNA's translation at residue 19, suggesting a read error; the protein here is obtained by translating the DNA. This chain joins TRDV2 and TRDJ3, with TRDD3 identical over 12 bases. The CDR3 is 21 residues long. The germline V gene has CDR1 GEAIGNYY and CDR2 EKD. The CDR3 sequence: CACDTGGTTGGYSWDTRQIFF. CDR3 in DNA: TGTGCCTGTGACACCGGAGGAACTACTGGGGGATACTCCTGGGACACCCGACAGATATTTTTC.